This T cell receptor beta chain was sequenced during a study of blood T cell repertoires in COVID-19. Study as a whole: Samples representing acute and convalescent COVID-19 were sourced from the United States, Italy and Spain. PBMCs, B-cell-depleted T cells, or T cells were the source of the cDNA or gDNA that made up the material.

Authors' methods: Cell counts per sample came from amplifying reference gene primers. The method was immunoSEQ multiplex PCR; TCRdb's version includes in-frame clones alone and lacks a portion of them. V, J and clone size derive from that table, while D and trimming were established from the DNA sequence. The table lists about 150,000 clones, over 75% of them singletons. V lost 2 bases, J lost 5 bases, and 11 bases lay in between. There are 14 residues in the CDR3. Germline V gives CDR1 MNHEY, CDR2 SVGAGI. Patients of the Seattle cohort, enrolled during active infection, were followed longitudinally. Input material: peripheral blood. The chain combines TRBV6-5 with TRBJ2-3; D is ambiguous. This TCR derives from a man aged 18 to 29 with COVID-19, enrolled during active disease. The CDR3 bases are TGTGCCAGCAGTTACCAGCAGACAAAAGATACGCAGTATTTT. Encoded protein: CASSYQQTKDTQYF.